This is a list of T cell receptor beta chains from one sample in a study of blood T cell repertoires in COVID-19. This table comes from immunoSEQ multiplex PCR, and its TCRdb copy is limited to in-frame clones, with some not included. The sample contains approximately 130,000 clones, roughly 79% of which appear only once. Sequenced material: peripheral blood. These receptors were collected from a man aged 80 or over with acute or convalescent COVID-19. Each CDR3 is given with its conserved first and last residue. D genes are given only for firm matches. Only part of the rows carry a size: once, few, many, or a class if the clone is expanded.

clone size,D gene,V gene,J gene,CDR3 protein,CDR3 DNA
NA,NA,TRBV28,TRBJ1-1,CASTRGGAFSDTEAFF,TGTGCCAGCACCCGGGGGGGGGCGTTCTCGGACACTGAAGCTTTCTTT
NA,TRBD1,TRBV5-1,TRBJ2-7,CASSSGTGPYEQYF,TGCGCCAGCAGCTCCGGGACAGGCCCCTACGAGCAGTACTTC
NA,NA,TRBV28,TRBJ1-5,CASSFWGGYSNQPQHF,TGTGCCAGCAGTTTTTGGGGGGGCTATAGCAATCAGCCCCAGCATTTT
NA,NA,TRBV12-3/TRBV12-4,TRBJ1-1,CASSARGIAEAFF,TGTGCCAGCAGCGCCCGGGGGATCGCTGAAGCTTTCTTT
NA,TRBD1,TRBV6-1,TRBJ1-5,CASSELTGQPQHF,TGTGCCAGCAGTGAACTGACAGGGCAGCCCCAGCATTTT
NA,NA,TRBV14,TRBJ2-1,CASSQDLAANEQFF,TGTGCCAGCAGCCAAGACTTAGCTGCCAATGAGCAGTTCTTC
NA,NA,TRBV9,TRBJ2-3,CASAPQGFGTDTQYF,TGTGCCTCCGCACCCCAGGGTTTCGGCACAGATACGCAGTATTTT
once,TRBD2,TRBV7-9,TRBJ2-3,CASSLTSGADTQYF,TGTGCCAGCAGCCTGACTAGCGGGGCAGATACGCAGTATTTT
NA,NA,TRBV6-1,TRBJ2-5,CASSESSGQETQYF,TGTGCCAGCAGTGAATCGTCAGGGCAAGAGACCCAGTACTTC
once,TRBD1,TRBV5-6,TRBJ2-7,CASSTRDSSYEQYF,TGTGCCAGCAGCACCCGGGACAGCTCCTACGAGCAGTACTTC
once,NA,TRBV27,TRBJ2-3,CASSYYGADTQYF,TGTGCCAGCAGTTATTACGGGGCAGATACGCAGTATTTT
NA,NA,TRBV5-1,TRBJ1-1,CASSGSVGFTEAFF,TGCGCCAGCTCAGGAAGTGTTGGGTTCACTGAAGCTTTCTTT
NA,TRBD1,TRBV7-9,TRBJ2-7,CASRLGQSYEQYF,TGTGCCAGCAGATTGGGACAGTCCTACGAGCAGTACTTC
NA,NA,TRBV11-2,TRBJ2-7,CASRAPGSYEQYF,TGTGCCAGCAGGGCCCCAGGTAGCTACGAGCAGTACTTC
NA,TRBD1,TRBV9,TRBJ2-2,CASSVRDRDAGELFF,TGTGCCAGCAGCGTCCGGGACAGGGATGCCGGGGAGCTGTTTTTT
once,TRBD2,TRBV5-1,TRBJ2-3,CASSLGLAGGPDTDTQYF,TGCGCCAGCAGCTTGGGACTAGCGGGGGGGCCTGACACAGATACGCAGTATTTT
NA,NA,TRBV19,TRBJ2-2,CASSIRTPNTGELFF,TGTGCCAGTAGTATCAGGACACCGAACACCGGGGAGCTGTTTTTT
few,NA,TRBV2,TRBJ1-3,CASTRTEASGNTIYF,TGTGCCAGCACACGGACGGAGGCCTCTGGAAACACCATATATTTT
NA,NA,TRBV27,TRBJ2-5,CASSRQAGVETQYF,TGTGCCAGCAGCCGACAGGCAGGGGTAGAGACCCAGTACTTC
NA,TRBD1,TRBV7-4,TRBJ1-5,CASSSGQGYFDQPQHF,TGTGCCAGCAGCTCCGGACAGGGGTATTTTGATCAGCCCCAGCATTTT
NA,NA,TRBV30,TRBJ2-2,CAWTLHTGELFF,TGTGCCTGGACACTTCACACCGGGGAGCTGTTTTTT
NA,NA,TRBV7-9,TRBJ2-2,CASSSNRAWDTGELFF,TGTGCCAGCAGCTCCAACAGGGCTTGGGACACCGGGGAGCTGTTTTTT
NA,TRBD1,TRBV2,TRBJ2-5,CASSEQGVNQETQYF,TGTGCCAGCAGTGAACAGGGGGTAAACCAAGAGACCCAGTACTTC
NA,NA,TRBV11-2,TRBJ2-3,CASSLGRTADTQYF,TGTGCCAGCAGCTTAGGCCGGACAGCAGATACGCAGTATTTT
once,TRBD1,TRBV7-9,TRBJ1-1,CASSPQDRGEAFF,TGTGCCAGCAGCCCCCAGGACAGGGGAGAAGCTTTCTTT
once,TRBD1,TRBV11-2,TRBJ1-1,CASSLGQANTEAFF,TGTGCCAGCAGCTTGGGACAGGCGAACACTGAAGCTTTCTTT
once,TRBD1,TRBV30,TRBJ2-1,CAWSSDRGYNEQFF,TGTGCCTGGAGTTCGGACAGGGGGTACAATGAGCAGTTCTTC
NA,NA,TRBV5-1,TRBJ2-7,CASSLEGRTLAYEQYF,TGCGCCAGCAGCTTGGAGGGCAGGACTCTTGCCTACGAGCAGTACTTC
NA,TRBD1,TRBV10-3,TRBJ1-2,CAISTPGTGDGYTF,TGTGCCATCAGTACCCCCGGGACAGGGGATGGCTACACCTTC
NA,NA,TRBV19,TRBJ1-2,CASRDGKGVAPKYGYTF,TGTGCCAGTAGGGACGGCAAGGGGGTGGCCCCTAAGTATGGCTACACCTTC
NA,TRBD1,TRBV13,TRBJ2-7,CASSTQTGAAYEQYF,TGTGCCAGCAGCACCCAGACAGGGGCGGCCTACGAGCAGTACTTC
NA,NA,TRBV29-1,TRBJ2-6,CSVGLGGASGANVLTF,TGCAGCGTGGGCTTGGGGGGGGCATCTGGGGCCAACGTCCTGACTTTC
NA,NA,TRBV6-1,TRBJ1-5,CASSEQGWAQPQHF,TGTGCCAGCAGTGAACAGGGGTGGGCTCAGCCCCAGCATTTT
NA,TRBD1,TRBV5-1,TRBJ1-2,CASSPNQGEEGYTF,TGCGCCAGTTCACCGAACCAGGGGGAGGAGGGCTACACCTTC
NA,TRBD1,TRBV27,TRBJ1-4,CASQDRSNEKLFF,TGTGCCAGCCAGGACAGGTCCAATGAAAAACTGTTTTTT
NA,TRBD1,TRBV7-2,TRBJ1-2,CASSPGQGALNYGYTF,TGTGCCAGCAGCCCCGGACAGGGCGCCCTTAACTATGGCTACACCTTC
few,NA,TRBV4-1,TRBJ2-2,CASSQHQVGGAGTGELFF,TGCGCCAGCAGCCAGCACCAGGTTGGGGGCGCGGGCACCGGGGAGCTGTTTTTT
few,NA,TRBV28,TRBJ1-2,CASSRGGYGYTF,TGTGCCAGCAGTCGCGGGGGCTATGGCTACACCTTC
NA,NA,TRBV13,TRBJ1-1,CASSERRVEAFF,TGTGCCAGCAGCGAGAGGAGGGTTGAAGCTTTCTTT
NA,NA,TRBV2,TRBJ2-5,CASSGGIGSGQETQYF,TGTGCCAGCAGTGGAGGGATAGGTAGCGGACAAGAGACCCAGTACTTC
NA,TRBD2,TRBV5-1,TRBJ2-5,CASSRSGLAGGYQETQYF,TGCGCCAGCAGCCGATCGGGACTAGCGGGGGGGTACCAAGAGACCCAGTACTTC
NA,NA,TRBV10-3,TRBJ2-7,CAISGQEYEQYF,TGTGCCATCAGTGGACAGGAATACGAGCAGTACTTC
many,NA,TRBV24-1,TRBJ2-3,CATSPGGTRTDTQYF,TGTGCCACCAGTCCCGGCGGGACTCGCACAGATACGCAGTATTTT
NA,NA,TRBV3-1/TRBV3-2,TRBJ2-5,CASSEWVAVQETQYF,TGTGCCAGCAGCGAGTGGGTAGCGGTGCAAGAGACCCAGTACTTC